Shown below are 6 T cell receptor beta chains from a single sample sequenced in a study of T cells and copy number aberrations in small-cell lung cancer. The protocol was immunoSEQ multiplex PCR, while the TCRdb copy is restricted to in-frame clones and leaves out a portion. The sample shows about 2,600 clones, 70% to 80% of them seen only once. The specimen sequenced was normal tissue next to the tumor. The receptors stem from a man in his 60s with small cell lung cancer.

This chain connects TRBV11-2 to TRBJ2-1; the match to TRBD1 covers 7 bases. This CDR3 comprises 14 residues. V gave up 4 bases and J gave up 7 bases; unmatched junction bases: 7. Germline CDR1 and CDR2: SGHAT and FQNNGV. CDR3 protein: CASSYIQGRNEQFF. DNA for the CDR3: TGTGCCAGCAGCTACATACAGGGGCGGAATGAGCAGTTCTTC.

There are a few counts of this clone. J is TRBJ2-2 and V is TRBV4-2; no definite D call. Trimming removed 0 bases at V and 6 bases at J, with 5 bases between. The CDR3 extends over 13 amino acids. Germline V gene data show CDR1 as LGHNA and CDR2 as YNFKEQ. The CDR3 spells CASSQEWAGELFF. The CDR3 DNA sequence: TGTGCCAGCAGCCAAGAATGGGCCGGGGAGCTGTTTTTT.

This clone was seen once. This chain links TRBV28 with TRBJ2-2; D remains unclear. The CDR3 consists of 14 residues. CDR1 is MDHEN, CDR2 SYDVKM, per germline. The V gene lost 9 bases and the J gene lost 7 bases, with 18 bases spanning the gap. The CDR3 nucleotides are TGTGCCAGTTCCCCTCTTTTCCTGGTCGGGGAGCTGTTTTTT. This encodes CASSPLFLVGELFF.

This chain links TRBV14 with TRBJ2-7; the D gene is possibly TRBD1 (6 bases). V was shortened by 0 bases and J by 1 base, with 10 bases between the two germline ends. This CDR3 contains 15 residues. Germline V gene lookup returns CDR1 SGHDN and CDR2 FVKESK. This chain's CDR3 is CASSQDRGRSYEQYF. CDR3 coding DNA: TGTGCCAGCAGCCAAGACAGGGGTCGGTCCTACGAGCAGTACTTC.

The chain couples TRBV5-1 to TRBJ2-1, with TRBD1 as a possible D gene (6 bases). CDR3 size: 13 residues. Per germline, CDR1 SGHRS and CDR2 YFSETQ. Trimming removed 0 bases at V and 9 bases at J, with 10 bases between. This chain's CDR3 is CASSLDGRGEQFF. The CDR3, as DNA: TGCGCCAGCAGCTTGGATGGCAGGGGTGAGCAGTTCTTC.

The chain combines TRBV7-9 with TRBJ1-1, with D possibly matching TRBD1 (5 bases). The V end lost 1 base, the J end lost 0 bases, and 9 bases lay between the germline ends. Germline V gene data show CDR1 as SEHNR and CDR2 as FQNEAQ (reference sequence). CDR3 length: 15 amino acids. This CDR3 is CASSLGGLLNTEAFF. In DNA form, the CDR3 reads TGTGCCAGCAGCTTAGGGGGCCTCCTGAACACTGAAGCTTTCTTT.